This TCR beta chain stems from a study of human T cells and chemical hapten exposure. Across the study: Subjects had 2% DPC placed on around 2 cm by around 2 cm of upper inner arm skin for sensitization. Upper-back patch tests with 0.01% DPC were read at 6 days.

Unique molecular identifiers were linked by the library to individual cDNA molecules. Using its own MiXCR run on the RACE reads, TCRdb lists one record per CDR3 protein. The sample carries around 110,000 distinct CDR3 sequences, approximately 10% recorded once. Time point specified: patch test 3, about 24 weeks after DPC sensitization. Treatment meaning: therapeutic diphenylcyclopropenone sensitization with weekly scalp DPC. The CDR3 length is 15 residues. Germline V gene sequence: CDR1 SGHKS, CDR2 YYEKEE (reference sequence). The V end lost 0 bases, the J end lost 3 bases, and 12 bases lay between the germline ends. This clonotype has just a few counts. The antigen is undetermined. Study outcomes and limitations: The study found that DPC sensitization did not change TCRs above 1 in 1000 frequency.

The rearrangement uses TRBV5-5 and TRBJ1-2; D is unresolved. Specimen: whole blood, collected in connection with sensitization to the hapten diphenylcyclopropenone (DPC). The TCR sequence derives from a woman in her 50s with alopecia areata. Some clones in this sample may be carry-over from other donors' samples. CDR3 DNA sequence: TGTGCCAGCAGCTTGGATCCGATCATGGACTATGGCTACACCTTC. Translating it yields CASSLDPIMDYGYTF.